What follows are 6 T cell receptor beta chains derived from one specimen sequenced in a study of shared clonotypes between healthy human individuals. CD8 cells classed as naive were CD45RO-negative and positively selected for CCR7, excluding terminally differentiated effector memory CD45RA+ cells. Only in-frame clones appear in the TCRdb table, and some are missing; sequencing was by immunoSEQ multiplex PCR. The sample holds around 2,000,000 clones, about 95% seen once. The sequenced sample consisted of naive CD8+ T cells sorted from blood. These TCRs come from a man younger than 35 in good health.

V gene TRBV18 combines with J gene TRBJ2-4; 8 bases are a match to TRBD1. The CDR3 is 14 residues long. CDR1 is KGHSH, CDR2 LQKENI, per germline. After removal of 3 bases from V and 9 bases from J, the junction contained 7 bases not matched to a gene. The CDR3 DNA sequence: TGTGCCAGCTCACCCGGACAGGGAGGTAGCATTCAGTACTTC. Residues: CASSPGQGGSIQYF.

The chain carries TRBV6-1 and TRBJ1-6; D may be TRBD1 (5 bases). The CDR3 spans 14 residues. V was clipped by 8 bases and J by 7 bases, with 15 bases between them. CDR1 is MNHNS, CDR2 SASEGT, per germline. The CDR3 region has the DNA TGTGCCAGCGGCGAATTGGCAGGGAATTCACCCCTCCACTTT. Residues: CASGELAGNSPLHF.

The V gene is TRBV9, the J gene TRBJ2-5; D uncertain. Germline V CDR1 and CDR2: SGDLS, YYNGEE. Trimming pared 1 base from V and 3 bases from J, leaving 13 bases between. The CDR3 covers 15 residues. This CDR3 reads CASSVNDGSEETQYF. The CDR3 DNA sequence: TGTGCCAGCAGCGTAAATGACGGCTCAGAAGAGACCCAGTACTTC.

V usage is TRBV4-1 and J usage is TRBJ2-3, with 8 bases aligning to TRBD1. CDR1 MGHRA and CDR2 YSYEKL come from the germline V gene. J lost 0 bases, V lost 3 bases, and 8 bases had no gene match. The CDR3 runs 17 residues. The CDR3 sequence: CASSQRQGKSSTDTQYF. The DNA of the CDR3 is TGCGCCAGCAGCCAGAGACAGGGGAAATCTAGCACAGATACGCAGTATTTT.

The chain has TRBV29-1 and TRBJ2-3, with D unresolved. Germline lookup yields CDR1 SQVTM and CDR2 ANQGSEA. V was pared by 1 base and J by 3 bases, with 14 bases between. The CDR3 consists of 15 residues. CDR3 region: CSVEGEALWTDTQYF. As DNA, the CDR3 is TGCAGCGTTGAAGGTGAGGCCCTTTGGACAGATACGCAGTATTTT.

The rearrangement uses TRBV27 and TRBJ1-5, with unresolved D. Germline CDR1 MNHEY, CDR2 SMNVEV (reference sequence). Between the trimmed V and J ends, which lost 1 base and 0 bases, there was a span of 13 bases. The CDR3 is 17 amino acids. In DNA form, the CDR3 reads TGTGCCAGCAGTTTATTGCAACAGACCTATAGCAATCAGCCCCAGCATTTT. It yields the protein CASSLLQQTYSNQPQHF.